The rows below give T cell receptor beta chains drawn from one sample of a study of blood T cells in healthy people across ages. TCRdb analysed the 5' RACE reads with MiXCR anew, one entry per CDR3 protein. The data show about 1.8 million distinct CDR3 sequences, with roughly 52% seen just once and around 2.1% held by the top ten. The sequencing sample was made of blood. The receptors come from a woman between 40 and 50 years old in good health. Both conserved end residues are part of each CDR3. Fields, in order: CDR3 DNA, CDR3 protein, V gene, J gene, clone size, D gene. D genes are given only for firm matches. Only part of the rows carry a size: once, few, many, or a class if the clone is expanded.

CDR3nt: TGTGCCAGCAGTTTAGGGGGACTCGGGAATTCACCCCTCCACTTT
CDR3aa: CASSLGGLGNSPLHF
v_gene: TRBV27
j_gene: TRBJ1-6
abundance: few
d_gene: NA

CDR3nt: TGTGCCAGCAGTCCACAGAGGTACAATGAGCAGTACTTC
CDR3aa: CASSPQRYNEQYF
v_gene: TRBV27
j_gene: TRBJ2-5
abundance: NA
d_gene: NA

CDR3nt: TGCGCCAGCAGCCACACTCGTGGGGGGGACTTCAAAAACATTCAGTACTTC
CDR3aa: CASSHTRGGDFKNIQYF
v_gene: TRBV4-3
j_gene: TRBJ2-4
abundance: NA
d_gene: TRBD2

CDR3nt: TGCGCCAGCAGCCAAGATGGTCGCGGGGGGGAGGATGAAAAACTGTTTTTT
CDR3aa: CASSQDGRGGEDEKLFF
v_gene: TRBV4-3
j_gene: TRBJ1-4
abundance: few
d_gene: NA

CDR3nt: TGTGCCAGCAGTTTATTGGGGGAGGGACGAGAGGAGACCCAGTACTTC
CDR3aa: CASSLLGEGREETQYF
v_gene: TRBV28
j_gene: TRBJ2-5
abundance: few
d_gene: TRBD2

CDR3nt: TGCGCCAGCAGCTTGGCTTGGCAGGGGGCGCAGACCCAGTACTTC
CDR3aa: CASSLAWQGAQTQYF
v_gene: TRBV5-1
j_gene: TRBJ2-5
abundance: few
d_gene: TRBD1

CDR3nt: TGCAGTGCTACTCAAGACAGGGCATTTGACGAGCAGTACTTC
CDR3aa: CSATQDRAFDEQYF
v_gene: TRBV20-1
j_gene: TRBJ2-7
abundance: NA
d_gene: TRBD1

CDR3nt: TGTGCCAGCATCCAAGCGGGGGGCCGGGGAGAGACCCAGTACTTC
CDR3aa: CASIQAGGRGETQYF
v_gene: TRBV7-2
j_gene: TRBJ2-5
abundance: NA
d_gene: TRBD2

CDR3nt: TGTGCCAGCAGCGAACAGGGCCTATTAGTCGAGGAGCAGTTCTTC
CDR3aa: CASSEQGLLVEEQFF
v_gene: TRBV25-1
j_gene: TRBJ2-1
abundance: few
d_gene: NA

CDR3nt: TGTGCCAGCAGTGAAAGACGGAACTATGGCTACACCTTC
CDR3aa: CASSERRNYGYTF
v_gene: TRBV25-1
j_gene: TRBJ1-2
abundance: NA
d_gene: NA

CDR3nt: TGTGCCAGCAGCCCCGGACAGGGGTTACTCTATGGCTACACCTTC
CDR3aa: CASSPGQGLLYGYTF
v_gene: TRBV7-9
j_gene: TRBJ1-2
abundance: NA
d_gene: TRBD1

CDR3nt: TGTGCCAGCACCCCGGGGTCAGACAACTATGGCTACACCTTC
CDR3aa: CASTPGSDNYGYTF
v_gene: TRBV28
j_gene: TRBJ1-2
abundance: NA
d_gene: NA

CDR3nt: TGTGCCAGTTCATTGCGGACAGGGGATTTCAATGAGCAGTTCTTC
CDR3aa: CASSLRTGDFNEQFF
v_gene: TRBV18
j_gene: TRBJ2-1
abundance: NA
d_gene: TRBD1

CDR3nt: TGTGCCAGCAGCTCCGGGCTCCAGCGGGGGGAGCAGTACTTC
CDR3aa: CASSSGLQRGEQYF
v_gene: TRBV12-3/TRBV12-4
j_gene: TRBJ2-4
abundance: NA
d_gene: TRBD2

CDR3nt: TGTGCCAGCAGACTAGAGGACAGGGGGTTCTACGAGCAGTACTTC
CDR3aa: CASRLEDRGFYEQYF
v_gene: TRBV7-2
j_gene: TRBJ2-7
abundance: NA
d_gene: TRBD1

CDR3nt: TGCAGTGCTAGAGATGAAGTAGGGAGCAATCAGCCCCAGCATTTT
CDR3aa: CSARDEVGSNQPQHF
v_gene: TRBV20-1
j_gene: TRBJ1-5
abundance: NA
d_gene: NA

CDR3nt: TGTGCCAGCTGGCCCCGGACTTCAACCTACGAGCAGTACTTC
CDR3aa: CASWPRTSTYEQYF
v_gene: TRBV6-4
j_gene: TRBJ2-7
abundance: NA
d_gene: NA

CDR3nt: TGTGCCAGCAGCCCGGATCGACAGGGTCAAAAGTACTTC
CDR3aa: CASSPDRQGQKYF
v_gene: TRBV14
j_gene: TRBJ2-5
abundance: few
d_gene: TRBD1

CDR3nt: TGTGCCAGCAGCTTAGCCCAGGGTCCCACAGATACGCAGTATTTT
CDR3aa: CASSLAQGPTDTQYF
v_gene: TRBV7-2
j_gene: TRBJ2-3
abundance: many
d_gene: NA

CDR3nt: TGCAGCGTTGAAGATCTGGCAGGGGGCCATGGCTACACCTTC
CDR3aa: CSVEDLAGGHGYTF
v_gene: TRBV29-1
j_gene: TRBJ1-2
abundance: few
d_gene: TRBD1

CDR3nt: TGCAGTGCTAAACTCGGAGGGACCGCTCAATTGAATTCACCCCTCCACTTT
CDR3aa: CSAKLGGTAQLNSPLHF
v_gene: TRBV20-1
j_gene: TRBJ1-6
abundance: NA
d_gene: NA

CDR3nt: TGTGCCAGCAGTTACGGCCCACAGCGTAACTATGGCTACACCTTC
CDR3aa: CASSYGPQRNYGYTF
v_gene: TRBV6-8
j_gene: TRBJ1-2
abundance: NA
d_gene: NA

CDR3nt: TGTGCCAGCAGCCTGGCCGGGACTGACAATGAGCAGTTCTTC
CDR3aa: CASSLAGTDNEQFF
v_gene: TRBV13
j_gene: TRBJ2-1
abundance: few
d_gene: NA

CDR3nt: TGTGCCAGCAGGGACATGGTGACACCCCTCCACTTT
CDR3aa: CASRDMVTPLHF
v_gene: TRBV7-2
j_gene: TRBJ1-6
abundance: few
d_gene: NA

CDR3nt: TGTGCCAGCAGTAAGACAGGGACTTTCTACGAGCAGTACTTC
CDR3aa: CASSKTGTFYEQYF
v_gene: TRBV28
j_gene: TRBJ2-7
abundance: NA
d_gene: NA

CDR3nt: TGTGCCAGCAGCTTACGGACAGACCCAAAAAACATTCAGTACTTC
CDR3aa: CASSLRTDPKNIQYF
v_gene: TRBV7-2
j_gene: TRBJ2-4
abundance: NA
d_gene: NA

CDR3nt: TGTGCCAGCAGCCCAGTACTGGCGGACAGGGGGCTTTATGAGCAGTACTTC
CDR3aa: CASSPVLADRGLYEQYF
v_gene: TRBV7-8
j_gene: TRBJ2-5
abundance: NA
d_gene: TRBD1

CDR3nt: TGTGCCAGCAGGGCCCTGCCCTGGTTACAAGAGACCCAGTACTTC
CDR3aa: CASRALPWLQETQYF
v_gene: TRBV6-5
j_gene: TRBJ2-5
abundance: NA
d_gene: NA

CDR3nt: TGTGCCAGCAGCTTGATAGCGGGGCCTAACAATGAGCAGTTCTTC
CDR3aa: CASSLIAGPNNEQFF
v_gene: TRBV14
j_gene: TRBJ2-1
abundance: few
d_gene: TRBD2

CDR3nt: TGTGCCAGCAGTGATTGGGGAGGTCCCCAAGAGACCCAGTACTTC
CDR3aa: CASSDWGGPQETQYF
v_gene: TRBV6-1
j_gene: TRBJ2-5
abundance: NA
d_gene: NA

CDR3nt: TGTGCCAGCAGTTTAACGACTAGCCCCGATACGCAGTATTTT
CDR3aa: CASSLTTSPDTQYF
v_gene: TRBV12-3/TRBV12-4
j_gene: TRBJ2-3
abundance: NA
d_gene: TRBD2

CDR3nt: TGCAGTGCCCTGATACGACAGGGCAATCAGCCCCAGCATTTT
CDR3aa: CSALIRQGNQPQHF
v_gene: TRBV20-1
j_gene: TRBJ1-5
abundance: few
d_gene: NA

CDR3nt: TGCGCCAGCAGCCAAGAAGGGACAGGGCGTCGTGGCTACACCTTC
CDR3aa: CASSQEGTGRRGYTF
v_gene: TRBV4-3
j_gene: TRBJ1-2
abundance: few
d_gene: TRBD1

CDR3nt: TGTGCCAGCAGCTCCCAGCGGGGGGGCCTCGCAGATACGCAGTATTTT
CDR3aa: CASSSQRGGLADTQYF
v_gene: TRBV7-2
j_gene: TRBJ2-3
abundance: NA
d_gene: TRBD2

CDR3nt: TGTGCCAGCAGTCCGGGACACCGGTTTGATGGCTACACCTTC
CDR3aa: CASSPGHRFDGYTF
v_gene: TRBV6-2/TRBV6-3
j_gene: TRBJ1-2
abundance: few
d_gene: NA

CDR3nt: TGTGCCAGCAGCCAAGAGTCCGCTAGCGGCGTGACCCAGTACTTC
CDR3aa: CASSQESASGVTQYF
v_gene: TRBV4-2
j_gene: TRBJ2-5
abundance: few
d_gene: TRBD2

CDR3nt: TGTGCCAGCAGTCCCCGGGGGAGGGCCAACACTGAAGCTTTCTTT
CDR3aa: CASSPRGRANTEAFF
v_gene: TRBV27
j_gene: TRBJ1-1
abundance: NA
d_gene: NA

CDR3nt: TGCGCCAGCAGCCACCTAACTAGGGACGAGCAGTACTTC
CDR3aa: CASSHLTRDEQYF
v_gene: TRBV4-1
j_gene: TRBJ2-7
abundance: NA
d_gene: NA

CDR3nt: TGTGCCAGCAGCTTAGAGAGCAGGGGGCGCTTCCCAAACATTCAGTACTTC
CDR3aa: CASSLESRGRFPNIQYF
v_gene: TRBV7-9
j_gene: TRBJ2-4
abundance: NA
d_gene: TRBD1

CDR3nt: TGTGCCAGCAGACGGACAGGGCTCAAGGAAGGCTACACCTTC
CDR3aa: CASRRTGLKEGYTF
v_gene: TRBV7-8
j_gene: TRBJ1-2
abundance: NA
d_gene: TRBD1

CDR3nt: TGTGCCAGCAGCCATATTTCGGGCGGGAACTATGGCTACACCTTC
CDR3aa: CASSHISGGNYGYTF
v_gene: TRBV14
j_gene: TRBJ1-2
abundance: NA
d_gene: NA

CDR3nt: TGCAGTGCTAGAGATGGCGGGGGTTCCTACAATGAGCAGTTCTTC
CDR3aa: CSARDGGGSYNEQFF
v_gene: TRBV20-1
j_gene: TRBJ2-1
abundance: few
d_gene: TRBD2